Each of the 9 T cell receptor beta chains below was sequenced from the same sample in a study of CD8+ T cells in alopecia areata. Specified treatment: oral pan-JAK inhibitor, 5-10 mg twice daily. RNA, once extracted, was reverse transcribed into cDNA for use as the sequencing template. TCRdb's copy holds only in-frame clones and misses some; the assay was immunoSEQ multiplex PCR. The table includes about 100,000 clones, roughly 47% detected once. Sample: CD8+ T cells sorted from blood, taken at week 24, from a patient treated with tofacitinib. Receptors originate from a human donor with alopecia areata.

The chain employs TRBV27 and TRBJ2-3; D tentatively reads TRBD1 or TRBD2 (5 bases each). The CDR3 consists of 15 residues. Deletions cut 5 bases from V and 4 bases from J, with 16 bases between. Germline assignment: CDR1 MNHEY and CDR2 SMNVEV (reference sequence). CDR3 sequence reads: CASSDPGTNPDTQYF. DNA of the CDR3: TGTGCCAGCAGTGACCCCGGGACGAATCCAGATACGCAGTATTTT.

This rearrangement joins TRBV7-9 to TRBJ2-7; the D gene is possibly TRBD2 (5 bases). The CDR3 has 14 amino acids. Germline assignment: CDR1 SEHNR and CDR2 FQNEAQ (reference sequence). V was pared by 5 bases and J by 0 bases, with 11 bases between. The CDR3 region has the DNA TGTGCCAGCAGCGCTCCGGGGTACTCCTACGAGCAGTACTTC. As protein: CASSAPGYSYEQYF.

The CDR3 region is CASSLETSGHNSYNEQFF. The DNA of the CDR3 is TGTGCCAGCAGCTTAGAGACTAGCGGGCACAACTCCTACAATGAGCAGTTCTTC. V gene TRBV11-2 combines with J gene TRBJ2-1; TRBD2 aligns across 10 bases. The ends lost 0 bases at V and 0 bases at J; junction bases unmatched: 5. The CDR3 is made up of 18 amino acids. Germline values: CDR1 SGHAT, CDR2 FQNNGV.

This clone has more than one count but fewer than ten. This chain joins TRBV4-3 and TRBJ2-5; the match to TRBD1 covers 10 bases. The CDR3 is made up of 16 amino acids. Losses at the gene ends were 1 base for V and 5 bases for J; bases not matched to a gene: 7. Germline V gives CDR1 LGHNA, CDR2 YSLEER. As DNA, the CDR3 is TGCGCCAGCAGCCAAGCGACAGGGGGCATGGGGGAGACCCAGTACTTC. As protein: CASSQATGGMGETQYF.

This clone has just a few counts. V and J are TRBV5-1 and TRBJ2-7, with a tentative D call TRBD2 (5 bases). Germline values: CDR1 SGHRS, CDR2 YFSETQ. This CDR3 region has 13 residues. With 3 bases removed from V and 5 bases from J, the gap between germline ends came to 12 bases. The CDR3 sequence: CASSWGDGDEQYF. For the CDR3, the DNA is TGCGCCAGCAGCTGGGGAGACGGGGACGAGCAGTACTTC.

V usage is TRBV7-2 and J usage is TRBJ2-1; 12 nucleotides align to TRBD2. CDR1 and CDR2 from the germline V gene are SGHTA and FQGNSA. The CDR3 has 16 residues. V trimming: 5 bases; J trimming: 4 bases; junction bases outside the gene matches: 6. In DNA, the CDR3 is TGTGCCAGCAGCCTCTCGACTAGCGGGAGTTACAATGAGCAGTTCTTC. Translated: CASSLSTSGSYNEQFF.

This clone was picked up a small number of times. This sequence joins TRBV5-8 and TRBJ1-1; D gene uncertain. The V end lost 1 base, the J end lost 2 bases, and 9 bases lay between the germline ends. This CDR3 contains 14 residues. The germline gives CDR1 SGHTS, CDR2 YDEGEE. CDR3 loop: CASSLKASNTEAFF. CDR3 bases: TGTGCCAGCAGCTTGAAGGCGAGTAACACTGAAGCTTTCTTT.

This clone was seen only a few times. The DNA of the CDR3 is TGTGCCAGCAAAGAGGGCGTGCGGGAGACCCAGTACTTC. Protein product: CASKEGVRETQYF. V and J are TRBV13 and TRBJ2-5; D is perhaps TRBD2 (5 bases). Trimming cost V 7 bases and J 5 bases, with 14 bases left between them. The germline CDR1 and CDR2 sequences are PRHDT and FYEKMQ (reference sequence). There are 13 residues in the CDR3.

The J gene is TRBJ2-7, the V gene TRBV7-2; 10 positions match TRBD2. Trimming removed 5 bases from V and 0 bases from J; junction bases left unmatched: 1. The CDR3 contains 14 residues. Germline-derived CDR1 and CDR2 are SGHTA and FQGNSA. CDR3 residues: CASSRTSGSYEQYF. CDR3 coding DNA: TGTGCCAGCAGCCGGACTAGCGGCTCCTACGAGCAGTACTTC.